This T cell receptor beta chain was retrieved from a study of CD8 T cells in Susac syndrome. The CDR3 has 16 amino acids. Germline assignment: CDR1 KGHSH and CDR2 LQKENI. V was shortened by 6 bases and J by 6 bases, with 20 bases between the two germline ends. Reverse transcription of roughly 0.5 to 1 ug RNA was performed with random hexamers. Amplification of TCR beta CDR3 by immunoSEQ multiplex PCR spanned 54 Vbeta and 13 Jbeta. TCRdb reanalysed the immunoSEQ multiplex PCR reads using MiXCR and keeps one entry per CDR3 protein. The repertoire consists of 200,000 to 250,000 distinct CDR3 sequences, with about 95% occurring once and the leading ten covering 0.095%.

The sequenced sample was CD4+ T cells from PBMCs. The chain couples TRBV18 to TRBJ1-4; D is possibly TRBD1 (6 bases). The receptor was derived from a human donor with multiple sclerosis. CDR3 sequence reads: CASSPSLRTVDEKLFF. DNA of the CDR3: TGTGCCAGCTCCCCCTCTCTGAGGACAGTCGATGAAAAACTGTTTTTT.